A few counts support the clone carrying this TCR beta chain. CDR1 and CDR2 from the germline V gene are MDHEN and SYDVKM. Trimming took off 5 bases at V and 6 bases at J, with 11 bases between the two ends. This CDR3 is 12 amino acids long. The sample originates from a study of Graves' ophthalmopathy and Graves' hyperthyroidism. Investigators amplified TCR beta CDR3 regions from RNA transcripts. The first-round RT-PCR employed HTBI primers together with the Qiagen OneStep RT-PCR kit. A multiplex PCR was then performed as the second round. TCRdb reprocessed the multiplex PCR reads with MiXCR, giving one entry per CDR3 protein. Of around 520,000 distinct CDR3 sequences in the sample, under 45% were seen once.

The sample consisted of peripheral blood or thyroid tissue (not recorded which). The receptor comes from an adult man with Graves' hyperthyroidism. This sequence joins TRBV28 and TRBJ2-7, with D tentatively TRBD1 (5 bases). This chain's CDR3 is CASSLRQTEQYF. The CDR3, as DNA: TGTGCCAGCAGTCTCCGACAGACCGAGCAGTACTTC.